What follows is one TCR beta chain and its context. No antigen is known for it. This sample was included in a study of T cell repertoires in cytomegalovirus infection. Study-wide context: Both recently identified HLA-C-restricted and well-studied HLA-B-restricted CMV epitopes were used in the study.

Findings and limits, study-wide: The study found HLA-C-restricted CMV-specific TCR beta clonotypes dominating the ex vivo response.

This CDR3 comprises 15 residues. In germline, CDR1 is LGHDT, CDR2 YNNKEL (reference sequence). The V gene end was trimmed by 0 bases and the J gene end by 8 bases; junction bases not matched to a gene: 6. A single record per CDR3 protein comes from TCRdb applying MiXCR to the reads. The repertoire has approximately 470,000 distinct CDR3 sequences, more than 40% of them found once; the top ten carry roughly two fifths. The chain couples TRBV3-1 to TRBJ2-1; 8 bases match TRBD2. The clonotype comes from a human donor in good health (CMV status not recorded). Some clones in this sample may be carry-over from other donors' samples. The input for sequencing was cultured PBMCs, taken from culture after CMV antigen stimulation. CDR3 sequence reads: CASSQEFSGIDEQFF. DNA of the CDR3: TGTGCCAGCAGCCAAGAATTTAGCGGGATTGATGAGCAGTTCTTC.